The T cell receptor beta chain described here comes from a study of OX40 agonist ivuxolimab in advanced cancers. As for the study more broadly: Ivuxolimab was an agonistic, fully human IgG2 monoclonal antibody directed against OX40 (CD134), a costimulatory receptor. Intravenous ivuxolimab was administered to patients every 2 weeks at six dose levels: 0.01, 0.1, 0.3, 1.5, 3 and 10 mg/kg. Among the 50 to 55 dose-escalation patients, some 20 had hepatocellular carcinoma, 15 or so melanoma, 9 renal cell carcinoma and 9 head and neck cancer. In the dose-escalation cohort, more than 80% of patients were male, and the mean age was approximately 60 years with a range of about 23 to 79. Patients were allowed to have had prior anti-PD-1, anti-PD-L1 or anti-CTLA-4 therapy, and 30% to 50% of the dose-escalation patients had previously received checkpoint inhibitors. Partial responses were achieved by three dose-escalation patients, of whom one had hepatocellular carcinoma and two had cutaneous melanoma. The point of sequencing TCRbeta in the periphery was to test whether ivuxolimab changed TCR sequence diversity and drove clonal T-cell expansion. The paper describes the monotherapy dose-escalation part (N of about 54 patients) of the phase I trial of ivuxolimab.

The CDR3 numbers 12 residues from cysteine through phenylalanine. The DNA shown is the 36-base CDR3, in frame from base 1. V sheds 1 base and J sheds 3 bases, leaving 4 bases between their ends. Looking up the germline V gene (reference sequence) yields CDR1 SEHNR and CDR2 FQNEAQ. Patients with autoimmune disease history or receiving systemic immunosuppression were excluded from the trial. Peripheral blood for TCR sequencing was collected from all dose cohorts at baseline, on cycle 4 day 1, and on cycle 7 day 1. The samples were drawn from a first-in-human, open-label, multicenter phase I dose-escalation trial of ivuxolimab. Adults with locally advanced or metastatic melanoma, renal cell carcinoma, hepatocellular carcinoma or head and neck squamous cell carcinoma were enrolled in the trial. CD4+ and CD8+ T cells were sorted separately from peripheral blood before TCR sequencing. A note on this clone: It lacks a known antigen. No much larger clone exists at a distance of one base, and base qualities are not known.

Genomic DNA was isolated from the sorted cells so that the TCRbeta CDR3 region could be sequenced. The immunoSEQ Assay was used to sequence the TCRbeta CDR3 regions. The source is immuneACCESS, and TCRdb retained only in-frame sequences with V and J called. Part of the clones is not carried over; for the studies checked, unresolved V genes explain less than half of this, and the remainder is unexplained. This sample gives tens of thousands of clones in total; 80% of them show up just once. Clones ranked in the top ten supply more than 6% of the sample. Broad study findings and their caveats: In the 0.1-3.0 mg/kg groups, partial responders were among the patients with the lowest normalized peripheral clonal expansion, particularly in CD8+ T cells. Clonal expansion of both CD4+ and CD8+ blood T cells was observed from baseline to week 6 at doses 0.1 to 3.0 mg/kg. Low levels of normalized T-cell clonal expansion were also seen in some patients who did not respond. After ivuxolimab, expanded clones were on average more numerous among CD8+ T cells than among CD4+ T cells. Which antigens the clonally expanded peripheral T cells were specific for was not determined.

Recombination linked TRBV7-9 to TRBJ2-7; the D gene assignment is ambiguous. The receptor was isolated from an adult with an advanced solid tumor such as melanoma, head and neck, liver or kidney cancer. This specimen consisted of CD4+ or CD8+ T cells sorted from blood, obtained in a trial of the OX40 agonist ivuxolimab. The nucleotide sequence reads TGTGCCAGCAGCTTAGAGAGCTACGAGCAGTACTTC. This codes for CASSLESYEQYF.